This T cell receptor (beta chain) was captured in a study of spatial heterogeneity in lung cancer. Study context: Consistently, beta-chain sequences turned up in larger numbers than alpha-chain sequences did.

This clonotype is termed large. TCRdb reprocessed the 5' RACE reads via MiXCR and lists one record per CDR3 protein. In the table there are roughly 400 distinct CDR3 sequences, 20% to 25% of which are singletons. The CDR3 sequence is 16 residues long. Trimming cost V 1 base and J 7 bases, with 20 bases left between them. The germline gives CDR1 SGHVS, CDR2 FNYEAQ. This sample's time point: sample taken at primary tumor resection. Donors were some 72 untreated early-stage non-small cell lung cancer patients. This TCR came from a male donor with early-stage non-small cell lung cancer. Sequences were derived from normal lung tissue next to the tumor, sampled at surgery. The J gene is TRBJ2-7, the V gene TRBV7-6; weak D call: TRBD1 (6 bases). The CDR3 region is CASSLGGPVTVNEQYF. The CDR3 region has the DNA TGTGCCAGCAGCTTAGGGGGGCCCGTGACAGTAAATGAGCAGTACTTC.